A selection of T cell receptor beta chains follows, all from one sample in a study of blood T cells in healthy people across ages. TCRdb reanalysed the 5' RACE reads using MiXCR and keeps one entry per CDR3 protein. The sample has 750,000 to 850,000 distinct CDR3 sequences; approximately 25% are singletons. These data also formed part of another study, on T cells of mothers and their children.

The sample was blood. The receptor set was obtained from a boy aged 5-17 years in good health. Each CDR3 is given with its conserved first and last residue. Each record gives: D gene, J gene, V gene, clone size, CDR3 protein, CDR3 DNA. A D gene is named only where the DNA matches it firmly. Size tells how often a clone was seen (once, few, many) or the class of an expanded clone, and some rows leave it out.

d_gene: NA; j_gene: TRBJ2-5; v_gene: TRBV28; abundance: NA; CDR3aa: CASSPLGRQETQYF; CDR3nt: TGTGCCAGCAGCCCCTTGGGGAGGCAAGAGACCCAGTACTTC
d_gene: NA; j_gene: TRBJ2-2; v_gene: TRBV5-1; abundance: once; CDR3aa: CASSLPGGGNTGELFF; CDR3nt: TGCGCCAGCAGCTTGCCCGGCGGGGGCAACACCGGGGAGCTGTTTTTT
d_gene: NA; j_gene: TRBJ2-1; v_gene: TRBV7-9; abundance: few; CDR3aa: CASSPFDLHSYNEQFF; CDR3nt: TGTGCCAGCAGCCCTTTCGACTTGCACTCCTACAATGAGCAGTTCTTC
d_gene: NA; j_gene: TRBJ1-3; v_gene: TRBV3-1; abundance: NA; CDR3aa: CASGSSGNTIYF; CDR3nt: TGTGCCAGCGGGAGCTCTGGAAACACCATATATTTT
d_gene: NA; j_gene: TRBJ2-1; v_gene: TRBV7-9; abundance: NA; CDR3aa: CASSHGTTLGPKMEQFF; CDR3nt: TGTGCCAGCAGCCACGGGACAACCCTAGGGCCTAAAATGGAGCAGTTCTTC
d_gene: TRBD1; j_gene: TRBJ2-5; v_gene: TRBV18; abundance: many; CDR3aa: CASSPGQGVETQYF; CDR3nt: TGTGCCAGCAGCCCGGGACAGGGAGTGGAGACCCAGTACTTC
d_gene: TRBD2; j_gene: TRBJ2-3; v_gene: TRBV29-1; abundance: NA; CDR3aa: CSVGASGTDTQYF; CDR3nt: TGCAGCGTGGGGGCTAGCGGGACAGATACGCAGTATTTT
d_gene: NA; j_gene: TRBJ1-4; v_gene: TRBV12-3/TRBV12-4; abundance: few; CDR3aa: CASSPHTGNNEKLFF; CDR3nt: TGTGCCAGCAGTCCCCACACAGGCAATAATGAAAAACTGTTTTTT
d_gene: TRBD1; j_gene: TRBJ2-7; v_gene: TRBV29-1; abundance: few; CDR3aa: CSAGQADYEQYF; CDR3nt: TGCAGCGCAGGACAGGCTGACTACGAGCAGTACTTC
d_gene: TRBD1; j_gene: TRBJ2-7; v_gene: TRBV20-1; abundance: NA; CDR3aa: CSARDRGAPYEQYF; CDR3nt: TGCAGTGCTAGGGACAGGGGAGCCCCCTACGAGCAGTACTTC
d_gene: NA; j_gene: TRBJ2-3; v_gene: TRBV5-1; abundance: NA; CDR3aa: CGRSLRARTDTQYF; CDR3nt: TGCGGCAGGAGCCTCAGGGCCCGCACAGATACGCAGTATTTT
d_gene: NA; j_gene: TRBJ2-5; v_gene: TRBV18; abundance: few; CDR3aa: CASSRRDGPPRKTQYF; CDR3nt: TGTGCCAGCTCACGCCGGGACGGGCCGCCACGGAAGACCCAGTACTTC
d_gene: TRBD1; j_gene: TRBJ2-1; v_gene: TRBV25-1; abundance: NA; CDR3aa: CASSSRSGTEYNEQFF; CDR3nt: TGTGCCAGCAGTTCACGATCCGGGACAGAGTACAATGAGCAGTTCTTC
d_gene: NA; j_gene: TRBJ1-4; v_gene: TRBV28; abundance: few; CDR3aa: CASNPLPTVPTNEKLFF; CDR3nt: TGTGCCAGCAACCCTCTCCCGACCGTACCAACTAATGAAAAACTGTTTTTT
d_gene: TRBD2; j_gene: TRBJ2-7; v_gene: TRBV20-1; abundance: few; CDR3aa: CSARLAAISYEQYF; CDR3nt: TGCAGTGCTAGACTAGCGGCGATCTCCTACGAGCAGTACTTC
d_gene: TRBD2; j_gene: TRBJ2-5; v_gene: TRBV5-1; abundance: few; CDR3aa: CASGGEATQYF; CDR3nt: TGCGCCAGCGGGGGGGAAGCGACCCAGTACTTC
d_gene: TRBD2; j_gene: TRBJ2-7; v_gene: TRBV25-1; abundance: NA; CDR3aa: CASSVSGVPYEQYF; CDR3nt: TGTGCCAGCAGTGTAAGCGGGGTCCCCTACGAGCAGTACTTC
d_gene: NA; j_gene: TRBJ2-7; v_gene: TRBV2; abundance: few; CDR3aa: CASSGSLGFDEQYF; CDR3nt: TGTGCCAGCAGTGGAAGCCTAGGGTTTGACGAGCAGTACTTC
d_gene: NA; j_gene: TRBJ1-4; v_gene: TRBV27; abundance: NA; CDR3aa: CASRLGAFTGGEKLFF; CDR3nt: TGCGCCAGCAGATTGGGGGCCTTTACTGGGGGAGAAAAACTGTTTTTT
d_gene: NA; j_gene: TRBJ1-4; v_gene: TRBV12-3/TRBV12-4; abundance: NA; CDR3aa: CASSSDGINEKLFF; CDR3nt: TGTGCCAGCAGCAGCGACGGGATAAATGAAAAACTGTTTTTT
d_gene: NA; j_gene: TRBJ2-5; v_gene: TRBV15; abundance: NA; CDR3aa: CATSRASQNQETQYF; CDR3nt: TGTGCCACCAGCAGAGCGTCCCAGAACCAAGAGACCCAGTACTTC
d_gene: NA; j_gene: TRBJ2-1; v_gene: TRBV20-1; abundance: few; CDR3aa: CSASPLGLYNEQFF; CDR3nt: TGCAGTGCTAGCCCCCTGGGACTTTACAATGAGCAGTTCTTC
d_gene: NA; j_gene: TRBJ1-1; v_gene: TRBV30; abundance: NA; CDR3aa: CAWTRGGFANTEAFF; CDR3nt: TGTGCCTGGACCCGTGGGGGGTTTGCCAACACTGAAGCTTTCTTT
d_gene: TRBD1; j_gene: TRBJ2-5; v_gene: TRBV9; abundance: NA; CDR3aa: CASSSGTGSALGETQYF; CDR3nt: TGTGCCAGCAGCTCCGGGACAGGCTCCGCTCTAGGAGAGACCCAGTACTTC
d_gene: NA; j_gene: TRBJ2-7; v_gene: TRBV13; abundance: few; CDR3aa: CASSPPEGLTHEQYF; CDR3nt: TGTGCCAGCAGCCCCCCGGAGGGTTTAACCCACGAGCAGTACTTC
d_gene: TRBD2; j_gene: TRBJ2-3; v_gene: TRBV9; abundance: NA; CDR3aa: CASSVDGRGTDTQYF; CDR3nt: TGTGCCAGCAGCGTAGACGGGAGGGGCACAGATACGCAGTATTTT
d_gene: TRBD1; j_gene: TRBJ2-5; v_gene: TRBV15; abundance: NA; CDR3aa: CATSRDATGKETQYF; CDR3nt: TGTGCCACCAGCAGAGATGCGACAGGGAAGGAGACCCAGTACTTC
d_gene: NA; j_gene: TRBJ2-6; v_gene: TRBV5-1; abundance: NA; CDR3aa: CASSLVRRSGANVLTF; CDR3nt: TGCGCCAGCAGCTTGGTCCGGAGATCTGGGGCCAACGTCCTGACTTTC
d_gene: NA; j_gene: TRBJ2-1; v_gene: TRBV12-3/TRBV12-4; abundance: few; CDR3aa: CASSKRAFSYNEQFF; CDR3nt: TGTGCCAGCAGTAAGAGGGCATTCTCCTACAATGAGCAGTTCTTC
d_gene: NA; j_gene: TRBJ2-5; v_gene: TRBV29-1; abundance: NA; CDR3aa: CSVERAGKFF; CDR3nt: TGCAGCGTTGAAAGGGCGGGGAAGTTCTTC
d_gene: NA; j_gene: TRBJ2-7; v_gene: TRBV9; abundance: NA; CDR3aa: CASSVFGADYEQYF; CDR3nt: TGTGCCAGCAGCGTATTCGGAGCAGACTACGAGCAGTACTTC
d_gene: NA; j_gene: TRBJ1-4; v_gene: TRBV27; abundance: few; CDR3aa: CASTSGAAANEKLFF; CDR3nt: TGTGCCAGCACCTCCGGGGCGGCAGCTAATGAAAAACTGTTTTTT
d_gene: NA; j_gene: TRBJ1-5; v_gene: TRBV28; abundance: few; CDR3aa: CASRVGGEWQPQHF; CDR3nt: TGTGCCAGCAGGGTGGGCGGGGAATGGCAGCCCCAGCATTTT
d_gene: TRBD1; j_gene: TRBJ2-7; v_gene: TRBV7-8; abundance: NA; CDR3aa: CASSFSTGDAYEQYF; CDR3nt: TGTGCCAGCAGCTTCTCGACAGGGGACGCCTACGAGCAGTACTTC
d_gene: TRBD2; j_gene: TRBJ2-5; v_gene: TRBV19; abundance: once; CDR3aa: CASSIRPGGQETQYF; CDR3nt: TGTGCCAGTAGTATAAGGCCGGGAGGTCAGGAGACCCAGTACTTC
d_gene: TRBD1; j_gene: TRBJ2-1; v_gene: TRBV27; abundance: few; CDR3aa: CASSLPSGTGGTEQFF; CDR3nt: TGTGCCAGCAGCCTCCCTTCGGGGACAGGGGGGACCGAGCAGTTCTTC
d_gene: TRBD1; j_gene: TRBJ1-4; v_gene: TRBV7-2; abundance: NA; CDR3aa: CASSPSGMAGGEKLFF; CDR3nt: TGTGCCAGCAGCCCCAGCGGGATGGCAGGGGGGGAAAAACTGTTTTTT
d_gene: NA; j_gene: TRBJ2-5; v_gene: TRBV29-1; abundance: NA; CDR3aa: CSVEARIGETQYF; CDR3nt: TGCAGCGTTGAAGCTCGAATAGGGGAGACCCAGTACTTC
d_gene: TRBD1; j_gene: TRBJ1-4; v_gene: TRBV7-2; abundance: NA; CDR3aa: CASSPEGTGLRKLFF; CDR3nt: TGTGCCAGCAGCCCGGAGGGGACAGGGTTGAGAAAACTGTTTTTT
d_gene: NA; j_gene: TRBJ2-1; v_gene: TRBV28; abundance: many; CDR3aa: CASRARSSYNEQFF; CDR3nt: TGTGCCAGCAGGGCCCGCAGCTCCTACAATGAGCAGTTCTTC
d_gene: NA; j_gene: TRBJ2-7; v_gene: TRBV12-3/TRBV12-4; abundance: NA; CDR3aa: CATSLDNEQYF; CDR3nt: TGTGCCACGTCGCTGGACAACGAGCAGTACTTC